This T cell receptor (beta chain) was identified during a study of T cell clonality in common variable immunodeficiency. With 7 bases clipped from V and 3 bases from J, the junction kept 6 bases outside the gene matches. The CDR3 runs to 12 residues. Per the germline V gene, CDR1 is DFQATT and CDR2 is SNEGSKA (reference sequence). This clone was picked up many times. The read finishes 3 residues shy of the CDR3 end, and the germline J gene is used to complete it. The assay was immunoSEQ multiplex PCR, and TCRdb's table has in-frame clones only and misses some. The counts give about 39,000 clones, none of them seen only once; over 1.2% is held by the top ten.

This clonotype was obtained from a person aged 18-70 years in good health. The V call is TRBV20-1, the J call TRBJ2-7; 7 bases align to TRBD2. The sample taken for sequencing was peripheral blood mononuclear cells. CDR3 sequence: CSGSAGFYEQYF. Incomplete CDR3 DNA: TGCAGTGGGTCAGCGGGATTCTACGAG.